Listed here is a single T cell receptor beta chain. The specificity of this receptor is unknown. Base qualities are not at hand, and no much larger clone is one base apart. Libraries were constructed by the immunoSEQ multiplex PCR assay. To provide template for TCR sequencing, every sample had RNA extracted and reverse transcribed into cDNA. SuperScript III was used for first-strand cDNA synthesis, primed with a 2:1 mix of oligo-dT and random hexamers. Amplification bias was assessed with a synthetic immune receptor repertoire, and residual bias was removed computationally. The authors' pipeline ran thus. Raw reads were preprocessed to remove errors, and CDR3 was defined according to IMGT conventions as the region from the conserved cysteine to phenylalanine. To get clonality, Shannon entropy was normalized by log2 of the number of productive unique TCRs and the result was subtracted from 1. CD4 or CD8 identity of scalp clones was inferred by cross-referencing scalp TCRbeta sequences with sorted blood CD4 and CD8 repertoires. Sourced from immuneACCESS, this table was stored by TCRdb with only in-frame sequences that have V and J called. A share of the clones is absent; for the studies checked, an unresolved V gene accounts for under half, and the remainder has no known explanation. V and J calls and clone size follow that table, whereas D and trimming were derived from the DNA. In all, the sample holds roughly 140,000 clones, and about 51% of those were seen once. Together, the top ten hold 15% to 20% of the sample.

Looking up the germline V gene yields CDR1 SQVTM and CDR2 ANQGSEA. The CDR3 measures 14 amino acids from cysteine to phenylalanine. Only the CDR3 DNA is retained, 42 bases long and in frame from the first base. V lost 3 bases and J lost 1 base, and the count of bases not matched to a germline gene is 4. In the paper's terms, the time point label means: baseline before oral tofacitinib. Lesional scalp punch biopsies and peripheral blood were obtained from alopecia areata patients. PBMCs were isolated by density centrifugation and stained for CD3, CD4 and CD8, and CD4+ and CD8+ T cells were sorted on a FACSAria. These data belong to a study of CD8+ T cells in alopecia areata (dated by TCRdb to the late 2010s). For the wider study: Treated patients were enrolled in an open-label pilot trial of oral tofacitinib at 5 to 10 mg twice daily for moderate-to-severe alopecia areata. Tofacitinib was administered for 6 to 18 months, and 6 months of follow-up off drug were then conducted to assess delayed response and recurrence. The study used high-throughput TCRbeta sequencing to examine T cell clonal expansion in alopecia areata, in both the C3H/HeJ mouse model and human patients. In humans, TCRbeta sequencing was performed on scalp tissue and on sorted CD4+ and CD8+ peripheral blood T cells from healthy controls and from patients with patchy or totalis/universalis alopecia areata. Patients on tofacitinib were biopsied at baseline and after 4 and 24 weeks of treatment, and several of the patients also had a later scalp biopsy. Clonality in the scalp was compared among normal scalp (n=4), patchy alopecia areata scalp (n=8), and alopecia totalis/universalis scalp (n=8). The RNA source kit depended on sample type: the PAXgene miRNA kit for fixed scalp, the miRNeasy kit for PBMCs, and the RNeasy kit for mouse skin. TCRbeta CDR3 regions were amplified by immunoSEQ multiplex PCR with 35 Vbeta forward and 13 Jbeta reverse primers.

Here is what the overall study found, with its caveats: Lesional scalp, especially in alopecia totalis/universalis, showed higher clonality and more expanded CD8+ clones than normal scalp, suggesting antigenic drive. Scalp TCR repertoire analysis is complicated because resident alphabeta T cells in normal human skin are also sequenced, whereas mouse skin is dominated by gammadelta T cells. Shared TCR sequences between patients were less evident than in mice, which may be partly attributable to HLA diversity in the patient population.

This sequence originates from a human donor with alopecia areata. Source: CD8+ T cells sorted from blood, taken at week 0. Recombination linked TRBV29-1 to TRBJ2-7; TRBD1 lines up with 9 middle nucleotides. The CDR3 protein sequence reads: CSVEDRGVSYEQYF. DNA sequence: TGCAGCGTTGAGGACAGGGGCGTTTCCTACGAGCAGTACTTC.